The rows below give T cell receptor beta chains drawn from one sample of a study of response to subunit inactivated influenza vaccine. Each CDR3 protein is one row after TCRdb ran MiXCR on the RT-PCR reads. Seen here are fewer than 700,000 distinct CDR3 sequences, 13% observed once, and the top ten hold about an eighth. The sequencing used PBMCs from blood, collected roughly 47 days after vaccination. Source of these receptors: a man over 45 who received an inactivated influenza vaccine. CDR3s include the opening cysteine and the closing phenylalanine or tryptophan. The D gene is left open where the match is weak. Some rows have no size entry. The others give once, few or many, or a class for an expanded clone.

. TRBJ2-7 TRBV20-1 . TGCAGTGCTAGTACATTAGGTATTTCCCTCCCTTACGAGCAGTACTTC CSASTLGISLPYEQYF
few TRBJ2-3 TRBV4-3 TRBD1 TGCGCCAGCAGCACCAATGTCGGGACAGGGAGCACAGATACGCAGTATTTT CASSTNVGTGSTDTQYF
once TRBJ1-5 TRBV6-2/TRBV6-3 . TGTGCCAGCACCTCCATCAACCCAAGCAATCAGCCCCAGCATTTT CASTSINPSNQPQHF
few TRBJ2-2 TRBV20-1 . TGCAGTGCTAGACCCCGTAATGGCCCCGGGGAGCTGTTTTTT CSARPRNGPGELFF
few TRBJ2-7 TRBV20-1 TRBD2 TGCAGTGCTAGAGATCCGGGACTAGTCTCCTACGAGCAGTACTTC CSARDPGLVSYEQYF
few TRBJ2-3 TRBV7-9 . TGTGCCAGCAGCTTTTGGCCAGTGGGTAGCGCCACAGATACGCAGTATTTT CASSFWPVGSATDTQYF
. TRBJ1-5 TRBV4-2 . TGTGCCAGCAGCCAAGATGAGGAGAGTGATACGCCCCAGCATTTT CASSQDEESDTPQHF
many TRBJ2-2 TRBV5-1 . TGCGCCAGCAGCTTGGTAACAGCGAACACCGGGGAGCTGTTTTTT CASSLVTANTGELFF
few TRBJ2-5 TRBV20-1 . TGCAGTGCGTACGTAGCAGACAATCAAGAGACCCAGTACTTC CSAYVADNQETQYF
few TRBJ2-4 TRBV10-3 . TGTGCCATCAGTGGGGGTCCATCCCACAAAAACATTCAGTACTTC CAISGGPSHKNIQYF
few TRBJ2-3 TRBV5-1 . TGCGCCAGCAGCTTGTTGCGGGCGTCTGGGGCAGATACGCAGTATTTT CASSLLRASGADTQYF
few TRBJ2-1 TRBV15 TRBD2 TGTGCCACCAGCAGGTCTAGGACTAGCGGTTACAATGAGCAGTTCTTC CATSRSRTSGYNEQFF
few TRBJ1-3 TRBV5-6 TRBD1 TGTGCCAGCAGCTTGACAGGGGACGGAAACACCATATATTTT CASSLTGDGNTIYF
. TRBJ2-3 TRBV3-1 . TGTGCCAGCAGCCAACGGGTGAACGGGGATACGCAGTATTTT CASSQRVNGDTQYF
few TRBJ2-3 TRBV20-1 TRBD2 TGCAGTGCCTTAACTAGCGGGGGTAGCACAGATACGCAGTATTTT CSALTSGGSTDTQYF
few TRBJ1-5 TRBV7-2 . TGTGCCAGCAGCACTACCTCGGGCCGAGTCAATCAGCCCCAGCATTTT CASSTTSGRVNQPQHF
many TRBJ1-6 TRBV25-1 . TGTGCCAGCAGTGGGACTAATTCACCCCTCCACTTT CASSGTNSPLHF
few TRBJ2-3 TRBV12-3/TRBV12-4 TRBD2 TGTGCCAGCAGTCCTGGGACTAGCGGGATCAGCACAGATACGCAGTATTTT CASSPGTSGISTDTQYF
. TRBJ1-5 TRBV7-2 TRBD1 TGTGCCAGCAGCTTACAGACAGGGGTAGATCAGCCCCAGCATTTT CASSLQTGVDQPQHF
few TRBJ2-5 TRBV5-1 . TGCGCCAGCAGCGAACCGAGGGGCCAGGAGACCCAGTACTTC CASSEPRGQETQYF
once TRBJ2-7 TRBV15 TRBD1 TGTGCCACCAGCAGAAATCCCGGGACAGGGGCCTACGAGCAGTACTTC CATSRNPGTGAYEQYF
many TRBJ2-2 TRBV14 TRBD1 TGTGCCAGCAGCCAAAACAGGGGGTCGGGGGAGCTGTTTTTT CASSQNRGSGELFF
many TRBJ2-7 TRBV20-1 . TGCAGTGCTAGAGATCGAGGCGGGGCCAGGAGCTCCTACGAGCAGTACTTC CSARDRGGARSSYEQYF
few TRBJ1-4 TRBV29-1 . TGCAGCGTGCGGGGTTGGGGTCTAACCACTAATGAAAAACTGTTTTTT CSVRGWGLTTNEKLFF
few TRBJ2-1 TRBV7-2 TRBD2 TGTGCCAGCAGCCAAAGCGGGGGGTACTACAATGAGCAGTTCTTC CASSQSGGYYNEQFF
. TRBJ2-2 TRBV20-1 TRBD2 TGCAGTGCTAGAGCGAGCGGGAGCCCCACCGGGGAGCTGTTTTTT CSARASGSPTGELFF
few TRBJ2-5 TRBV5-1 . TGCGCCAGCAGCTTGGAATGGGGCCAAGAGACCCAGTACTTC CASSLEWGQETQYF
many TRBJ2-2 TRBV5-1 . TGCGCCAGCAGCTTGGGGGTTAGACGGACCGGGGAGCTGTTTTTT CASSLGVRRTGELFF
many TRBJ2-1 TRBV6-5 . TGTGCCAGCAGTTACGGAGTGAATGAGCAGTTCTTC CASSYGVNEQFF